A single sample gave rise to the 23 T cell receptor beta chains below, sequenced in a study of T cell responses to AZD1222 COVID-19 vaccine. Clones were sequenced by immunoSEQ multiplex PCR, and TCRdb holds only the in-frame ones, with some missing. The sample yields over 100,000 clones, about 85% seen once. Sequenced here: peripheral blood, sampled on day 0 of AZD1222 vaccination. These receptors originate from an adult in good health.

The CDR3 DNA follows: TGTGCCAGCAGCCGGGACAGGAACTCTGGAAACACCATATATTTT. It is translated as CASSRDRNSGNTIYF. The rearrangement uses TRBV14 and TRBJ1-3, with 8 nucleotides matching TRBD1. Germline assignment: CDR1 SGHDN and CDR2 FVKESK. V shed 4 bases, J shed 0 bases, and the junction held 2 bases outside the gene matches. This CDR3 region has 15 residues.

The rearrangement joins TRBV7-8 to TRBJ1-5; 9 bases align to TRBD1. V shed 5 bases and J 4 bases; nucleotides not matched to a gene: 6. The CDR3 runs 15 residues. The germline CDR1 and CDR2 sequences are SGHVS and FQNEAQ. CDR3 sequence reads: CASSLTGGRNQPQHF. CDR3 nucleotide sequence: TGTGCCAGCAGCCTAACAGGGGGCAGAAATCAGCCCCAGCATTTT.

The chain recombines TRBV11-2 with TRBJ2-6, with D possibly TRBD2 on 6 matching bases. Germline V gene lookup returns CDR1 SGHAT and CDR2 FQNNGV. V dropped 1 base and J dropped 0 bases, with 10 bases sitting between them. The CDR3 extends over 17 amino acids. The CDR3 spells CASSLAGVSSGANVLTF. The CDR3 DNA follows: TGTGCCAGCAGCTTAGCGGGAGTGAGCTCTGGGGCCAACGTCCTGACTTTC.

The genes are TRBV5-4 and TRBJ1-2; D is undetermined. The CDR3 runs to 14 residues. Per germline, CDR1 SGHNT and CDR2 YYREEE (reference sequence). V was trimmed by 4 bases and J by 8 bases, leaving 18 bases between them. Here the CDR3 reads CASSLPGRGGGYTF. For the CDR3, the DNA is TGTGCCAGCAGCCTACCGGGCCGAGGTGGAGGCTACACCTTC. The complete variable domain, with remaining parts taken from reference TRBV5-4 and TRBJ1-2, reads ETGVTQSPTHLIKTRGQQVTLRCSSQSGHNTVSWYQQALGQGPQFIFQYYREEENGRGNFPPRFSGLQFPNYSSELNVNALELDDSALYLCASSLPGRGGGYTFGSGTRLTVV.

The V call is TRBV6-5, the J call TRBJ1-2; D is unclear. Trimming pared 5 bases from V and 1 base from J, leaving 8 bases between. Germline loops: CDR1 MNHEY, CDR2 SVGAGI. This CDR3 is 13 amino acids long. In DNA form, the CDR3 reads TGTGCCAGCAGTCCCGACGGTAACTATGGCTACACCTTC. Protein: CASSPDGNYGYTF.

The rearrangement links TRBV2 to TRBJ1-6; D perhaps matches TRBD1 (5 bases). Germline-derived CDR1 and CDR2 are SNHLY and FYNNEI. The CDR3 is 13 residues long. The ends were cut back, 8 bases at V and 6 bases at J, with 11 bases in the middle. CDR3 protein: CASFGGINSPLHF. The CDR3 bases are TGTGCCAGCTTTGGGGGGATTAATTCACCCCTCCACTTT.

This rearrangement joins TRBV12-3 or TRBV12-4 to TRBJ2-1, with D possibly TRBD1 on 7 matching bases. Trimming shortened V by 3 bases and J by 6 bases, and 9 bases separated the two germline ends. The CDR3 spans 13 residues. The CDR3 DNA sequence: TGTGCCAGCAGTTTTCAGGGGGGCAATGAGCAGTTCTTC. The encoded protein is CASSFQGGNEQFF.

This clone was seen once. This chain uses TRBV2 with TRBJ1-4; D not certain. V lost 4 bases to trimming and J lost 4 bases, with 7 bases between them. This CDR3 is built from 13 residues. Germline V gives CDR1 SNHLY, CDR2 FYNNEI. This chain's CDR3 is CASSGDINEKLFF. The CDR3 DNA follows: TGTGCCAGCAGTGGGGATATTAATGAAAAACTGTTTTTT.

V usage is TRBV30 and J usage is TRBJ2-7; no definite D call. V gave up 2 bases and J gave up 5 bases, with 16 bases separating them. The germline V gene has CDR1 GTSNPN and CDR2 SVGIG (reference sequence). CDR3 length equals 14 residues. The CDR3 coding sequence is TGTGCCTGGAGTCCCCCGGGCCTATTTAACGAGCAGTACTTC. Its translation: CAWSPPGLFNEQYF.

V and J are TRBV7-2 and TRBJ2-1; TRBD1 matches 9 bases. The CDR3 totals 14 residues. Germline values: CDR1 SGHTA, CDR2 FQGNSA. The trim removed 5 bases at V and 5 bases at J, leaving 4 bases unmatched. CDR3 sequence reads: CASSRDRVNNEQFF. CDR3 bases: TGTGCCAGCAGCCGGGACAGGGTGAACAATGAGCAGTTCTTC.

The chain combines TRBV6-2 or TRBV6-3 with TRBJ2-2; 7 bases align to TRBD2. The V and J ends lost 4 bases and 4 bases, in that order; junction bases with no gene match: 6. The germline gives CDR1 MNHEY, CDR2 SVGEGT. The CDR3 is 15 residues long. The CDR3 DNA follows: TGTGCCAGCAGTTCCGGACTAGTGAGCACCGGGGAGCTGTTTTTT. Translating gives CASSSGLVSTGELFF.

This clone was counted ten times or more. This rearrangement joins TRBV18 to TRBJ2-7; D possibly corresponds to TRBD2 (6 bases). V was clipped by 3 bases and J by 6 bases, with 18 bases between them. There are 15 residues in the CDR3. Looked up from germline, CDR1 is KGHSH and CDR2 is LQKENI. The CDR3 is CASSPPSLAGSEQYF. The CDR3 DNA is TGTGCCAGCTCACCTCCCTCACTAGCCGGTAGCGAGCAGTACTTC.

The chain links TRBV6-1 to TRBJ2-5; the D is unclear. Germline CDR1 and CDR2: MNHNS and SASEGT. V dropped 0 bases and J dropped 4 bases, with 6 bases sitting between them. This CDR3 spans 13 amino acids. Here the CDR3 DNA reads TGTGCCAGCAGTGAAGCCCATGGAGAGACCCAGTACTTC. Its translation is CASSEAHGETQYF.

The gene calls are TRBV10-3 and TRBJ2-7; weak D call: TRBD2 (5 bases). Between the trimmed V and J ends, which lost 6 bases and 4 bases, there was a span of 13 bases. The CDR3 contains 13 residues. Germline CDR1 ENHRY, CDR2 SYGVKD. The CDR3 is CAISDKDSYEQYF. Here the CDR3 DNA reads TGTGCCATCAGCGACAAGGACTCTTACGAGCAGTACTTC.

The gene calls are TRBV27 and TRBJ2-7, with TRBD2 as a possible D gene (7 bases). Germline CDR1 MNHEY, CDR2 SMNVEV (reference sequence). The CDR3 runs to 16 residues. V lost 7 bases and J lost 2, with 21 bases in between. CDR3 protein: CASTKLGGAGPYEQYF. CDR3 bases: TGTGCCAGCACCAAATTGGGGGGGGCCGGGCCCTACGAGCAGTACTTC.

This sequence joins TRBV19 and TRBJ2-3; 7 bases fit TRBD2. Germline trimming cut 6 bases from V and 9 bases from J; bases unmatched to any gene: 6. The germline CDR1 and CDR2 sequences are LNHDA and SQIVND (reference sequence). This CDR3 contains 12 residues. Here the CDR3 reads CASRIGEGTQYF. Written as DNA, the CDR3 is TGTGCCAGTAGAATCGGGGAGGGGACGCAGTATTTT. Full variable domain (outside the CDR3, taken from reference TRBV19 and TRBJ2-3): DGGITQSPKYLFRKEGQNVTLSCEQNLNHDAMYWYRQDPGQGLRLIYYSQIVNDFQKGDIAEGYSVSREKKESFPLTVTSAQKNPTAFYLCASRIGEGTQYFGPGTRLTVL.

The chain uses TRBV24-1 and TRBJ2-7; 7 bases map to TRBD2. The V and J ends lost 12 bases and 6 bases, in that order; junction bases with no gene match: 10. The CDR3 has 12 residues. CDR1 and CDR2 from the germline V gene are KGHDR and SFDVKD. CDR3 region: CAVTSVVGEQYF. The CDR3 coding sequence is TGTGCCGTCACTAGCGTGGTAGGCGAGCAGTACTTC.

This chain connects TRBV6-4 to TRBJ2-3; no clear D. The V gene lost 2 bases and the J gene lost 2 bases, with 5 bases spanning the gap. CDR3 length: 13 residues. Germline V gives CDR1 MRHNA, CDR2 SNTAGT. The CDR3 DNA follows: TGTGCCAGCAGTGACACCAACACAGATACGCAGTATTTT. Its translation is CASSDTNTDTQYF.

The chain has TRBV7-3 and TRBJ2-5; TRBD2 matches at 7 bases. Trimming took 1 base from V and 4 from J; bases not matched to a gene: 0. This CDR3 contains 13 residues. CDR1 SGHTA and CDR2 FQGTGA come from the germline V gene. The CDR3 loop is CASSLREGETQYF. In nucleotides, the CDR3 is TGTGCCAGCAGCTTAAGGGAGGGAGAGACCCAGTACTTC. Combining the CDR3 with reference TRBV7-3 and TRBJ2-5 gives the whole variable domain GAGVSQTPSNKVTEKGKYVELRCDPISGHTALYWYRQSLGQGPEFLIYFQGTGAADDSGLPNDRFFAVRPEGSVSTLKIQRTERGDSAVYLCASSLREGETQYFGPGTRLLVL.

The CDR3 is CASSETDRGQGLEFF. The DNA of the CDR3 is TGTGCCAGCAGTGAAACCGACAGGGGGCAAGGTTTAGAGTTCTTC. The rearrangement links TRBV2 to TRBJ2-1; the match to TRBD1 covers 10 bases. This CDR3 contains 15 residues. V shed 2 bases and J 14 bases; nucleotides not matched to a gene: 12. Looked up from germline, CDR1 is SNHLY and CDR2 is FYNNEI.

CDR3 protein: CASSSRQGEGEKLFF. CDR3 sequence (DNA): TGTGCCAGCAGCTCAAGACAGGGCGAGGGAGAAAAACTGTTTTTT. The rearrangement uses TRBV3-1 (or the pseudogene TRBV3-2) and TRBJ1-4; 7 nucleotides agree with TRBD1. The germline gives CDR1 LGHDT, CDR2 YNNKEL (reference sequence). V lost 5 bases to trimming and J lost 8 bases; unmatched junction nucleotides: 11. The CDR3 is 15 residues long.

CDR3 residues: CASSPWTRVGPDTQYF. CDR3 nucleotide sequence: TGTGCCAGCAGCCCCTGGACACGGGTTGGCCCAGATACGCAGTATTTT. The chain joins TRBV7-2 to TRBJ2-3, with D possibly matching TRBD1 (5 bases). V was shortened by 5 bases and J by 4 bases, with 19 bases between the two germline ends. The CDR3 totals 16 residues. Germline CDR1 SGHTA, CDR2 FQGNSA. Full variable domain (outside the CDR3, taken from reference TRBV7-2 and TRBJ2-3): GAGVSQSPSNKVTEKGKDVELRCDPISGHTALYWYRQSLGQGLEFLIYFQGNSAPDKSGLPSDRFSAERTGGSVSTLTIQRTQQEDSAVYLCASSPWTRVGPDTQYFGPGTRLTVL.

V usage is TRBV30 and J usage is TRBJ1-4; TRBD1 matches at 8 bases. With V trimmed by 6 bases and J by 7 bases, 10 bases remained unmatched. The CDR3 is 14 amino acids. Germline V gene lookup returns CDR1 GTSNPN and CDR2 SVGIG (reference sequence). The CDR3 spells CACPDGTGSEKLFF. Written as DNA, the CDR3 is TGTGCCTGTCCCGACGGGACAGGTAGTGAAAAACTGTTTTTT.